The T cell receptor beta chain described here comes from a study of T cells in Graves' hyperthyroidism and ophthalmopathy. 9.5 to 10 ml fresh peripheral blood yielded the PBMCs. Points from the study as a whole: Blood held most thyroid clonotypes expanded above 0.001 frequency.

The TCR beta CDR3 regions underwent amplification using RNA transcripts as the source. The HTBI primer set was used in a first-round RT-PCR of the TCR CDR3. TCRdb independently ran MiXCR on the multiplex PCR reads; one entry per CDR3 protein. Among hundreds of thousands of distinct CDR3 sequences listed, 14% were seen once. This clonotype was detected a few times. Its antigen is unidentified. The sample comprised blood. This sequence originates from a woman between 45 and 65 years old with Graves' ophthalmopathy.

The CDR3 reads CASSQGVVHQPQHF. The DNA of the CDR3 is TGTGCCAGCAGCCAAGGAGTAGTTCATCAGCCCCAGCATTTT. The V and J genes are TRBV4-2 and TRBJ1-5; no firm D call. CDR1 and CDR2 from the germline V gene are LGHNA and YNFKEQ. The CDR3 covers 14 residues. V was clipped by 1 base and J by 5 bases, with 9 bases between them.